The clone carrying this T cell receptor beta chain was seen a handful of times. To make TCR beta libraries, researchers used iRepertoire HTBI primers and Arm-PCR of CDR3 regions. TCRdb independently ran MiXCR on the multiplex PCR reads; one entry per CDR3 protein. The repertoire holds 450,000 to 650,000 distinct CDR3 sequences, about 16% seen once, with about 25% in the top ten. Time point defined: newly diagnosed GD, antithyroid drugs for less than 3 months. PBMCs provided the RNA from which the TCR library was made. The sample comes from a study of regulatory T cells in long-lasting Graves disease. This same sample was also taken into another study, of T cells in Graves' hyperthyroidism and ophthalmopathy. This second report adds: Uncontrolled infection, other autoimmune disease, pregnancy or lactation led to exclusion. A model built on 13 V-J features separated ophthalmopathy from stable hyperthyroidism.

The material sequenced was peripheral blood mononuclear cells (PBMCs), taken at new diagnosis, from a patient treated with antithyroid drugs. The receptor comes from a middle-aged woman with Graves disease.

The CDR3 DNA reads TGTGCCAGCAGCAGGGGGCTGTTCGGCTACACCTTC. It yields the protein CASSRGLFGYTF. The chain is built from TRBV25-1 and TRBJ1-2; 8 nucleotides agree with TRBD1. Germline V gene sequence: CDR1 MGHDK, CDR2 SYGVNS. The length of the CDR3 is 12 residues. The junction had 5 bases not matched to a gene; V was cut back by 6 bases and J by 8 bases.